The 5 T cell receptor beta chains below were found in one sample sequenced in a study of blood T cell repertoires in COVID-19. Some clones are missing from TCRdb's copy, which holds only in-frame ones; the method was immunoSEQ multiplex PCR. In the table there are over 75,000 clones, roughly nine tenths of which are singletons. The sample consisted of peripheral blood. These receptors originate from an elderly woman with active COVID-19.

The rearrangement joins TRBV28 to TRBJ2-2; tentatively, D is TRBD1 (6 bases). This CDR3 contains 14 residues. V lost 6 bases to trimming and J lost 6 bases, with 14 bases between them. Germline CDR1 MDHEN, CDR2 SYDVKM. The CDR3 DNA follows: TGTGCCAGCAGACCGACATCAGGGGCCGGGGAGCTGTTTTTT. Translated, it gives CASRPTSGAGELFF.

The chain uses TRBV28 and TRBJ1-1, with TRBD1 matching over 8 bases. CDR1 is MDHEN, CDR2 SYDVKM, per germline. CDR3 length: 16 residues. The J segment lost 1 base and the V segment lost 6 bases, leaving 10 bases of the junction unmatched. The CDR3 DNA reads as TGTGCCAGCAGCCCAGGGGGCTACTCCCGGAACACTGAAGCTTTCTTT. This sequence encodes CASSPGGYSRNTEAFF.

This clone was detected only once. This chain joins TRBV18 and TRBJ2-7, with 10 bases lining up with TRBD1. Trimming removed 3 bases from V and 2 bases from J; junction bases left unmatched: 4. The CDR3 consists of 15 residues. Per germline, CDR1 KGHSH and CDR2 LQKENI. The CDR3 reads CASSPGQGITYEQYF. The CDR3 bases are TGTGCCAGCTCACCGGGACAGGGGATTACCTACGAGCAGTACTTC.

The chain has TRBV7-3 and TRBJ2-2, with D tentatively TRBD1 (5 bases). From germline, CDR1 is SGHTA and CDR2 FQGTGA. V was shortened by 5 bases and J by 5 bases, with 12 bases between the two germline ends. This CDR3 contains 14 residues. CDR3 in amino acids: CASSLGAGTGELFF. DNA of the CDR3: TGTGCCAGCAGCCTAGGGGCAGGGACCGGGGAGCTGTTTTTT.

The sample holds a few counts of this clone. The J gene is TRBJ2-7, the V gene TRBV7-2; D perhaps matches TRBD1 (6 bases). Germline loops: CDR1 SGHTA, CDR2 FQGNSA. V was pared by 0 bases and J by 3 bases, with 15 bases between. CDR3 length: 16 amino acids. CDR3 DNA sequence: TGTGCCAGCAGCTTAGCGCCACAGGGTCTCGTCTACGAGCAGTACTTC. Translating gives CASSLAPQGLVYEQYF.